The clone carrying this TCR beta chain was counted ten times or more. Its antigen is undetermined. During its preparation, the TCRbeta library received unique molecular identifiers. A single record per CDR3 protein comes from TCRdb applying MiXCR to the PCR reads. Here the sample spans 150,000 to 200,000 distinct CDR3 sequences, about 6% being singletons. There are 18 residues in the CDR3. The germline V gene has CDR1 LNHDA and CDR2 SQIVND (reference sequence). The V and J ends lost 4 bases and 8 bases, in that order; junction bases with no gene match: 11. These data are taken from a study of T-cell reconstitution after alpha-beta-depleted transplantation in children. Findings and limits, study-wide: Reportedly, only several hundred clones from non-depleted graft cells drove alpha-beta T-cell counts at about two months. Surviving recipient T cells and thymic progenitors underlay high day-60 TCRbeta diversity in some patients.

The sample consisted of PBMCs, taken before TCRalphabeta/CD19-depleted stem cell transplant. The source of this sequence is a girl in the first two years of life with combined immunodeficiency, due to receive a stem cell transplant. The chain uses TRBV19 and TRBJ2-1, with 16 bases lining up with TRBD2. CDR3 sequence reads: CASSTGLAGGHIMDEQFF. The CDR3 DNA reads as TGTGCCAGTAGTACGGGACTAGCGGGAGGGCATATTATGGATGAGCAGTTCTTC.